These 16 T cell receptor beta chains share one sample of origin, sequenced in a study of beta chain features in type 1 diabetes. Whole-study results and caveats: TCRB CDR3s were moderately but significantly shorter in Type 1 diabetes patients in all four CD4+ subsets.

Antigens for these TCRs are unknown. Every isolated RNA sample was fully reverse transcribed, so sequencing captured expressed TCRB transcripts. The repertoire was sequenced with immunoSEQ multiplex PCR; TCRdb's copy has only in-frame clones and lacks some. Here the sample spans 640,000 or so clones, around 15% being singletons. The sequencing sample was made of naive CD4+ T cells from blood. The receptors derive from a man between 18 and 35 years old with type 1 diabetes.

There are a few counts of this clone. DNA for the CDR3: TGTGCCAGCAGTTCACTCTCGATGGCAACTAATGAAAAACTGTTTTTT. Translating gives CASSSLSMATNEKLFF. The chain links TRBV27 to TRBJ1-4; D not resolved. The V gene lost 4 bases and the J gene lost 0 bases, with 12 bases spanning the gap. Germline loops: CDR1 MNHEY, CDR2 SMNVEV (reference sequence). This CDR3 has 16 amino acids.

The chain couples TRBV28 to TRBJ1-4; weak D call: TRBD1 (5 bases). CDR1 and CDR2 from the germline V gene are MDHEN and SYDVKM. This CDR3 contains 15 residues. The germline V and J ends were trimmed by 8 bases and 0 bases, with 13 bases remaining between them. The CDR3 here is CASHSGPSTNEKLFF. Here the CDR3 DNA reads TGTGCCAGCCACTCGGGGCCATCAACTAATGAAAAACTGTTTTTT.

This chain uses TRBV11-1 with TRBJ1-1; no clear D. Looked up from germline, CDR1 is SGHAT and CDR2 is FQDESV (reference sequence). The CDR3 contains 13 residues. V was shortened by 3 bases and J by 3 bases, with 8 bases between the two germline ends. CDR3 DNA: TGTGCCAGCAGCTTCCTAGTGGACACTGAAGCTTTCTTT. Translating gives CASSFLVDTEAFF. Supplemented by reference TRBV11-1 and TRBJ1-1, the full variable domain reads EAEVAQSPRYKITEKSQAVAFWCDPISGHATLYWYRQILGQGPELLVQFQDESVVDDSQLPKDRFSAERLKGVDSTLKIQPAELGDSAMYLCASSFLVDTEAFFGQGTRLTVV.

This clone occurred a few times. Mismatch with germline at one junction end may stem from a read error. CDR3 amino acids: CASSLGSESTDTQYF. CDR3 in DNA: TGTGCTAGCAGCTTAGGTTCCGAAAGCACAGATACGCAGTATTTT. V is TRBV7-7 and J is TRBJ2-3, with D hard to call. Germline V lookup: CDR1 SSHAT, CDR2 FNYEAQ (reference sequence). CDR3 length: 15 amino acids. Full variable domain (remainder filled in from reference TRBV7-7 and TRBJ2-3): GAGVSQSPRYKVTKRGQDVTLRCDPISSHATLYWYQQALGQGPEFLTYFNYEAQPDKSGLPSDRFSAERPEGSISTLTIQRTEQRDSAMYRCASSLGSESTDTQYFGPGTRLTVL.

This clone was observed a few times. The CDR3 coding sequence is TGTGCCAGCAGTGGGGGGGCAGGACCTGAAGCTTTCTTT. Translation gives CASSGGAGPEAFF. The chain uses TRBV2 and TRBJ1-1; a weak D match, TRBD1 (6 bases). The V gene lost 4 bases and the J gene lost 6 bases, with 12 bases spanning the gap. Per germline, CDR1 SNHLY and CDR2 FYNNEI. This CDR3 is built from 13 residues.

For the CDR3, the DNA is TGTGCCAGCAGTTCCAGGACAGGCAGCTCCTACGAGCAGTACTTC. Translated: CASSSRTGSSYEQYF. The V gene is TRBV5-4, the J gene TRBJ2-7, with 7 positions matching TRBD1. The CDR3 contains 15 residues. Germline CDR1 is SGHNT and CDR2 is YYREEE (reference sequence). The junction had 8 bases not matched to a gene; V was cut back by 5 bases and J by 0 bases.

V gene TRBV9 combines with J gene TRBJ1-2, with D uncertain. The V end was cut by 0 bases, the J end by 3 bases, with 3 bases between. Germline loops: CDR1 SGDLS, CDR2 YYNGEE. The CDR3 runs to 12 residues. CDR3 amino acids: CASSVGYYGYTF. CDR3 nucleotides: TGTGCCAGCAGCGTAGGGTACTATGGCTACACCTTC.

This chain links TRBV19 with TRBJ2-3; D gene uncertain. CDR3 length: 14 residues. V lost 8 bases, J lost 6 bases, and 18 bases lay in between. Germline V gene lookup returns CDR1 LNHDA and CDR2 SQIVND (reference sequence). Here the CDR3 reads CASLVLPRSDTQYF. DNA for the CDR3: TGTGCCAGTTTAGTACTGCCGCGTTCGGATACGCAGTATTTT.

This clone was seen only a few times. This rearrangement joins TRBV25-1 to TRBJ2-5; 7 positions agree with TRBD1. Germline V CDR1 and CDR2: MGHDK, SYGVNS. This CDR3 spans 14 amino acids. With V trimmed by 3 bases and J by 5 bases, 6 bases remained unmatched. The CDR3 sequence: CASSDRTGGETQYF. The DNA for the CDR3 is TGTGCCAGCAGTGACCGGACAGGCGGGGAGACCCAGTACTTC.

The chain combines TRBV9 with TRBJ1-6, with no clear D. CDR1 is SGDLS, CDR2 YYNGEE, per germline. Trimming cost V 0 bases and J 7 bases, with 11 bases left between them. This CDR3 region has 15 residues. CDR3 sequence reads: CASSVGAPGNSPLHF. CDR3 bases: TGTGCCAGCAGCGTAGGGGCGCCGGGAAATTCACCCCTCCACTTT.

The J gene is TRBJ1-1, the V gene TRBV15; D remains unclear. The V gene lost 2 bases and the J gene lost 1 base, with 5 bases spanning the gap. Germline V gives CDR1 LNHNV, CDR2 YYDKDF (reference sequence). The CDR3 has 13 amino acids. The CDR3 loop reads CATSRLANTEAFF. The CDR3 DNA reads as TGTGCCACCAGCAGACTGGCGAACACTGAAGCTTTCTTT.

The CDR3 nucleotides are TGCGCCAGCAGCCCACGGCGGGACAAGAACACTGAAGCTTTCTTT. Protein product: CASSPRRDKNTEAFF. The J gene is TRBJ1-1, the V gene TRBV5-1; D perhaps matches TRBD1 (6 bases). The CDR3 has 15 residues. Germline V gene sequence: CDR1 SGHRS, CDR2 YFSETQ. V gave up 4 bases and J gave up 1 base, with 14 bases separating them.

The chain employs TRBV27 and TRBJ1-4, with 7 bases aligning to TRBD1. Germline values: CDR1 MNHEY, CDR2 SMNVEV (reference sequence). After removal of 6 bases from V and 2 bases from J, the junction contained 18 bases not matched to a gene. The CDR3 contains 19 residues. CDR3 nucleotides: TGTGCCAGCAGGCCGGAGGGGGCACAACTTCTCAGGACTAATGAAAAACTGTTTTTT. Translation gives CASRPEGAQLLRTNEKLFF.

This clone occurred a few times. The V gene is TRBV5-1, the J gene TRBJ2-2; weak D call: TRBD1 (6 bases). The CDR3 contains 19 residues. Trimming removed 3 bases at V and 4 bases at J, with 25 bases between. Germline CDR1 SGHRS, CDR2 YFSETQ. The CDR3 DNA follows: TGCGCCAGCAGCTCCAAGGCCCGAACAGGGACATCCATCACCGGGGAGCTGTTTTTT. Protein sequence: CASSSKARTGTSITGELFF.

V and J are TRBV25-1 and TRBJ1-5, with D unresolved. The CDR3 is 14 residues long. The germline CDR1 and CDR2 sequences are MGHDK and SYGVNS. The V and J ends lost 3 bases and 3 bases respectively, with 9 bases between them. In DNA form, the CDR3 reads TGTGCCAGCAGTGAGCACGGGGACAATCAGCCCCAGCATTTT. Protein sequence: CASSEHGDNQPQHF.

The gene calls are TRBV5-1 and TRBJ1-1, with D maybe TRBD1 (6 bases). V was trimmed by 6 bases and J by 4 bases, leaving 16 bases between them. CDR3 size: 14 residues. CDR1 and CDR2 from the germline V gene are SGHRS and YFSETQ. CDR3 nucleotide sequence: TGCGCCAGCATCGCCCAAACAGGGAGCACTGAAGCTTTCTTT. Residues: CASIAQTGSTEAFF. The variable domain in full, completed from reference TRBV5-1 and TRBJ1-1, reads KAGVTQTPRYLIKTRGQQVTLSCSPISGHRSVSWYQQTPGQGLQFLFEYFSETQRNKGNFPGRFSGRQFSNSRSEMNVSTLELGDSALYLCASIAQTGSTEAFFGQGTRLTVV.